What follows are 20 T cell receptor beta chains derived from one specimen sequenced in a study of neurological immune-mediated disorders. The time point: longitudinal time-point 2. TCRdb itself ran the 5' RACE reads through MiXCR, one entry per CDR3 protein. The table lists 80,000 to 100,000 distinct CDR3 sequences, about 5.6% of them singletons. The sequenced sample was PBMCs. The receptors originated from a woman aged 55 to 70 with multiple sclerosis.

This rearrangement joins TRBV20-1 to TRBJ2-7; D is ambiguous. Looked up from germline, CDR1 is DFQATT and CDR2 is SNEGSKA (reference sequence). The CDR3 contains 12 residues. V dropped 3 bases and J dropped 3 bases, with 9 bases sitting between them. CDR3 amino acids: CSASLQDYEQYF. CDR3 nucleotide sequence: TGCAGTGCTAGTTTGCAGGACTACGAGCAGTACTTC.

As regards this clonotype: Since a much larger clone is just one base distant, this may be a read error. The rearrangement uses TRBV29-1 and TRBJ2-1; no clear D gene. V was pared by 8 bases and J by 8 bases, with 13 bases between. This CDR3 is 11 amino acids long. Germline V lookup: CDR1 SQVTM, CDR2 ANQGSEA. The CDR3 DNA reads as TGCAGCATCTCCCCGTGGGATGAGCAGTTCTTC. It translates to CSISPWDEQFF.

This clonotype appeared many times. The V gene is TRBV5-1, the J gene TRBJ2-3; D not certain. Trimming shortened V by 6 bases and J by 2 bases, and 7 bases separated the two germline ends. CDR3 length: 12 amino acids. Germline lookup yields CDR1 SGHRS and CDR2 YFSETQ. This CDR3 reads CASNSNTDTQYF. CDR3 in DNA: TGCGCCAGCAACTCCAACACAGATACGCAGTATTTT.

In its sample, this clonotype was seen many times. This chain uses TRBV3-1 with TRBJ2-3; D uncertain. Trimming pared 2 bases from V and 4 bases from J, leaving 10 bases between. From germline, CDR1 is LGHDT and CDR2 YNNKEL (reference sequence). This CDR3 has 14 residues. CDR3 sequence: CASSQLVLPDTQYF. The CDR3 bases are TGTGCCAGCAGCCAATTGGTCCTCCCAGATACGCAGTATTTT.

This clonotype was recorded many times. V is TRBV5-1 and J is TRBJ2-5; D is unclear. CDR3 length equals 14 residues. In germline, CDR1 is SGHRS, CDR2 YFSETQ. The ends were cut back, 4 bases at V and 1 base at J, with 11 bases in the middle. CDR3 in DNA: TGCGCCAGCAGCAGAGCAGACACCCAAGAGACCCAGTACTTC. Protein product: CASSRADTQETQYF.

This clonotype was counted ten times or more. V is TRBV24-1 and J is TRBJ2-5, with TRBD2 matching 11 bases. With 4 bases clipped from V and 9 bases from J, the junction kept 3 bases outside the gene matches. CDR3 length: 13 amino acids. The germline V gene encodes CDR1 KGHDR and CDR2 SFDVKD. The CDR3 spells CATSEVAGGAQYF. The CDR3 coding sequence is TGTGCCACCAGTGAAGTAGCGGGGGGGGCCCAGTACTTC.

About this clonotype itself: A read error may be the cause here, since a much bigger clone is one base away. The chain is built from TRBV27 and TRBJ2-1, with 8 bases lining up with TRBD2. Germline assignment: CDR1 MNHEY and CDR2 SMNVEV (reference sequence). The CDR3 extends over 15 amino acids. In DNA form, the CDR3 reads TGTGTCAGCAGTGCGGGGGGTCTCAGCTACAATGAGCAGTTCTTC. Its protein product is CVSSAGGLSYNEQFF.

Ten or more counts support this clonotype. The chain combines TRBV12-3 or TRBV12-4 with TRBJ1-6, with 7 bases identical to TRBD1. V lost 6 bases to trimming and J lost 4 bases; unmatched junction nucleotides: 3. The CDR3 covers 14 residues. As DNA, the CDR3 is TGTGCCAGCAGCTCGGGACAGTATAATTCACCCCTCCACTTT. It encodes CASSSGQYNSPLHF.

Note on this clonotype: This CDR3 is missing its conserved last phenylalanine or tryptophan, likely due to a read error. This sequence joins TRBV20-1 and TRBJ1-2; weak D call: TRBD1 (6 bases). V was shortened by 3 bases and J by 9 bases, with 20 bases between the two germline ends. This CDR3 spans 14 amino acids. Germline V gene data show CDR1 as DFQATT and CDR2 as SNEGSKA (reference sequence). This CDR3 is CSASPGGAFSCYTS. For the CDR3, the DNA is TGCAGTGCTAGCCCCGGGGGGGCATTTTCGTGCTACACCTCC.

Of note for this clonotype: This clone may be a read error of a much larger clone one base away. The genes are TRBV5-1 and TRBJ2-3; D perhaps matches TRBD2 (5 bases). CDR1 is SGHRS and CDR2 is YFSETQ in the germline V gene. The CDR3 totals 14 residues. The CDR3 sequence is CASSLGTDTDTRYF. As DNA, the CDR3 is TGCGCCAGCAGCTTGGGGACTGACACAGATACGCGGTATTTT.

This clonotype has a count of ten or more. J is TRBJ2-7 and V is TRBV9, with D perhaps matching TRBD2 (7 bases). V shed 1 base and J shed 6 bases, with 17 bases lying between them. Germline CDR1 reads SGDLS; CDR2 reads YYNGEE. This CDR3 is 15 amino acids long. Here the CDR3 DNA reads TGTGCCAGCAGCGTATCTGCAGCGGGGACACCCGAGCAGTACTTC. This encodes CASSVSAAGTPEQYF. Full variable domain (missing parts from reference TRBV9 and TRBJ2-7): DSGVTQTPKHLITATGQRVTLRCSPRSGDLSVYWYQQSLDQGLQFLIQYYNGEERAKGNILERFSAQQFPDLHSELNLSSLELGDSALYFCASSVSAAGTPEQYFGPGTRLTVT.

This clonotype was found many times. The chain recombines TRBV5-1 with TRBJ2-3; unclear D gene. Trimming cost V 1 base and J 0 bases, with 12 bases left between them. CDR1 is SGHRS, CDR2 YFSETQ, per germline. There are 16 residues in the CDR3. The CDR3 spells CASSLSLRSSTDTQYF. The CDR3 DNA sequence: TGCGCCAGCAGCTTGAGTCTTAGATCTAGCACAGATACGCAGTATTTT.

This clonotype was seen ten or more times. The CDR3 spells CASSSTAQPHEQYF. The CDR3, as DNA: TGTGCCAGCAGCTCCACTGCACAGCCCCACGAGCAGTACTTC. The J gene is TRBJ2-7, the V gene TRBV7-6; D is ambiguous. CDR3 length: 14 amino acids. With 4 bases removed from V and 5 bases from J, the gap between germline ends came to 15 bases. Germline V gene data show CDR1 as SGHVS and CDR2 as FNYEAQ.

This clonotype was counted at least ten times. The CDR3 DNA sequence: TGCAGTGCCCGGACAGGCTTGCTTTCACCCCTCCACTTT. Translated, it gives CSARTGLLSPLHF. V and J are TRBV20-1 and TRBJ1-6; TRBD1 matches at 7 bases. Germline V gene sequence: CDR1 DFQATT, CDR2 SNEGSKA (reference sequence). This CDR3 has 13 amino acids. V trimming: 6 bases; J trimming: 9 bases; junction bases outside the gene matches: 8.

This clonotype was seen ten or more times. The chain is built from TRBV5-5 and TRBJ2-7; D unresolved. The V and J ends lost 2 bases and 4 bases respectively, with 7 bases between them. This CDR3 contains 12 residues. The germline CDR1 and CDR2 sequences are SGHKS and YYEKEE (reference sequence). CDR3 DNA: TGTGCCAGCAGCTTCGGCGAATACGAGCAGTACTTC. Residues: CASSFGEYEQYF. Full variable domain (remainder filled in from reference TRBV5-5 and TRBJ2-7): DAGVTQSPTHLIKTRGQQVTLRCSPISGHKSVSWYQQVLGQGPQFIFQYYEKEERGRGNFPDRFSARQFPNYSSELNVNALLLGDSALYLCASSFGEYEQYFGPGTRLTVT.

This clonotype was seen at least ten times. J is TRBJ1-2 and V is TRBV7-9; D gene unclear. Germline loops: CDR1 SEHNR, CDR2 FQNEAQ (reference sequence). The ends were cut back, 2 bases at V and 10 bases at J, with 11 bases in the middle. The CDR3 loop spans 12 amino acids. Here the CDR3 DNA reads TGTGCCAGCAGCTTATTGGCGGTCGTCTACACCTTC. This translates into CASSLLAVVYTF. The full variable domain, its missing parts supplied by reference TRBV7-9 and TRBJ1-2, is DTGVSQNPRHKITKRGQNVTFRCDPISEHNRLYWYRQTLGQGPEFLTYFQNEAQLEKSRLLSDRFSAERPKGSFSTLEIQRTEQGDSAMYLCASSLLAVVYTFGSGTRLTVV.

This clonotype has a count of ten or more. The V call is TRBV6-4, the J call TRBJ2-1, with TRBD1 identical over 8 bases. V gave up 2 bases and J gave up 8 bases; unmatched junction bases: 2. The germline V gene encodes CDR1 MRHNA and CDR2 SNTAGT. This CDR3 has 13 residues. The CDR3 nucleotides are TGTGCCAGCAGTGACGAACAGGGGGATGAGCAGTTCTTC. It codes for CASSDEQGDEQFF.

Ten or more counts support this clonotype. CDR3 in amino acids: CASSRTGTSGDYEQYF. The CDR3 DNA sequence: TGTGCCAGCAGCAGGACCGGGACTAGCGGGGACTACGAGCAGTACTTC. J is TRBJ2-7 and V is TRBV6-6, with 13 bases identical to TRBD2. The CDR3 length is 16 residues. After removal of 6 bases from V and 3 bases from J, the junction contained 8 bases not matched to a gene. The germline CDR1 and CDR2 sequences are MNHNY and SVGAGI (reference sequence).

This clonotype showed up just a few times. V and J are TRBV12-3 or TRBV12-4 and TRBJ2-7, with D uncertain. The CDR3 has 15 residues. Trimming took off 1 base at V and 4 bases at J, with 14 bases between the two ends. The CDR3 sequence is CASSLVPLGPYEQYF. CDR3 nucleotides: TGTGCCAGCAGTTTAGTTCCTCTAGGTCCGTACGAGCAGTACTTC.

In its sample, this clonotype was seen many times. V is TRBV12-3 or TRBV12-4 and J is TRBJ1-2, with a tentative D call TRBD1 (5 bases). V lost 5 bases, J lost 4 bases, and 11 bases lay in between. The CDR3 has 13 amino acids. Here the CDR3 DNA reads TGTGCCAGCAGTCTCACAGGCATCTATGGCTACACCTTC. Protein sequence: CASSLTGIYGYTF.